Sequencing of this T cell receptor (beta chain) was carried out in a study of CD8+ T cells in alopecia areata. Study-wide results and limits: In scalp samples, resident alphabeta T cells of normal skin are also sequenced.

Treatment specified: oral pan-JAK inhibitor, 5-10 mg twice daily. Sampling of alopecia areata patients yielded lesional scalp punch biopsies as well as peripheral blood. Per germline, CDR1 SQVTM and CDR2 ANQGSEA. The V end lost 7 bases, the J end lost 5 bases, and 11 bases lay between the germline ends. The CDR3 is made up of 11 amino acids. Note on this clone: Its specificity is not known.

Extracted RNA was reverse transcribed, and the resulting cDNA served as sequencing template. Repertoires were generated with immunoSEQ multiplex PCR, while TCRdb's copy carries only in-frame clones and drops some. Of hundreds of thousands of clones listed, around three fifths were seen once; the top ten hold about 0.9%. Source: CD4+ T cells sorted from blood, taken around week 54, from a patient treated with tofacitinib. This receptor was obtained from a human donor with alopecia areata. This sequence joins TRBV29-1 and TRBJ1-2; D unclear. The chain's CDR3 is CSGEQIYGYTF. The CDR3 DNA reads as TGCAGCGGGGAACAGATATATGGCTACACCTTC.